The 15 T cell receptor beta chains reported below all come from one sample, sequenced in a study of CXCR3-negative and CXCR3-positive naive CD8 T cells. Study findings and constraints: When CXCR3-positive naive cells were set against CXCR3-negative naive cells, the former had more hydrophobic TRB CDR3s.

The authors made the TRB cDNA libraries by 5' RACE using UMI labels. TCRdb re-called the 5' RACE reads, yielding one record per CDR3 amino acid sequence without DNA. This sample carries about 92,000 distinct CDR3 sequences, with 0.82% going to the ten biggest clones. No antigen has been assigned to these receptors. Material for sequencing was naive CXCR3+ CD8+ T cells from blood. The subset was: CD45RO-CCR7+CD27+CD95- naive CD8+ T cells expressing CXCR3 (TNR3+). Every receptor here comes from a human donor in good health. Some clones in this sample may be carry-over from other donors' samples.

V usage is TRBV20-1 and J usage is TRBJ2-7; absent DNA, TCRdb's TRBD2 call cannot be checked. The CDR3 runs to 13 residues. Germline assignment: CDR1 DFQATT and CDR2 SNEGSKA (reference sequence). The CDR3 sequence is CSAPGLADYEQYF.

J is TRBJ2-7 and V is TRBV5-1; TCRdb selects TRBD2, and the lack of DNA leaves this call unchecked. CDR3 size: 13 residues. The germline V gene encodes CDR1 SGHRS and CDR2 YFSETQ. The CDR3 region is CASRGPIEDEQYF.

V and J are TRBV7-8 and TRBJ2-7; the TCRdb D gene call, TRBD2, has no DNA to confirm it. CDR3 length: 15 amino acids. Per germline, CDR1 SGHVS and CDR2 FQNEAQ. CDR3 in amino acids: CASTEGWGVLYEQYF. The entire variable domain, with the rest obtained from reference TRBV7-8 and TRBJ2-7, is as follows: GAGVSQSPRYKVAKRGQDVALRCDPISGHVSLFWYQQALGQGPEFLTYFQNEAQLDKSGLPSDRFFAERPEGSVSTLKIQRTQQEDSAVYLCASTEGWGVLYEQYFGPGTRLTVT.

The CDR3 is CASEGGQQGGSYTF. The genes are TRBV5-1 and TRBJ1-2; the TCRdb call, TRBD1, lacks DNA for checking. This CDR3 has 14 amino acids. The germline gives CDR1 SGHRS, CDR2 YFSETQ.

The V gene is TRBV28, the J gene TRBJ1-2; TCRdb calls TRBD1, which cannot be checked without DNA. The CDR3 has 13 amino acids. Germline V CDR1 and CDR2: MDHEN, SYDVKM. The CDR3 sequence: CASSPRGAYGYTF.

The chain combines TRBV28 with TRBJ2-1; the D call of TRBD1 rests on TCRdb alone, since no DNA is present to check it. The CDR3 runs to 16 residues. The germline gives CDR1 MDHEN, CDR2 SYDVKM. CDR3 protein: CASSSYRTSSYNEQFF.

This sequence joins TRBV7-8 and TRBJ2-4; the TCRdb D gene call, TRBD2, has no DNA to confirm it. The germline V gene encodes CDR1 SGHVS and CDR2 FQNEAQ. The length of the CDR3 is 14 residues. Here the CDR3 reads CASSSSSGANIQYF. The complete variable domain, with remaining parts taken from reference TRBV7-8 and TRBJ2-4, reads GAGVSQSPRYKVAKRGQDVALRCDPISGHVSLFWYQQALGQGPEFLTYFQNEAQLDKSGLPSDRFFAERPEGSVSTLKIQRTQQEDSAVYLCASSSSSGANIQYFGAGTRLSVL.

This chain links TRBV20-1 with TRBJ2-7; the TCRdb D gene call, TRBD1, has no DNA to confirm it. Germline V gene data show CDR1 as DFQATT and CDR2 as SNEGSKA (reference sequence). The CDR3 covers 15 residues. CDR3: CSATQPGQTPYEQYF.

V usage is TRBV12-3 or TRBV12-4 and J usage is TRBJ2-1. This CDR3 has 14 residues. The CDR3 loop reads CASSGLGAYNEQFF.

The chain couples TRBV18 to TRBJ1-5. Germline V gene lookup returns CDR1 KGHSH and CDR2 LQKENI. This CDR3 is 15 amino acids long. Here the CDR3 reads CASSTPNQEGQPQHF.

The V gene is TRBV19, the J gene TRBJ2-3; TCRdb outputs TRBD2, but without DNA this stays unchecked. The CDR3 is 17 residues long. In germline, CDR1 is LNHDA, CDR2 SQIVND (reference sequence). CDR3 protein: CASSIVRLAGIPDTQYF.

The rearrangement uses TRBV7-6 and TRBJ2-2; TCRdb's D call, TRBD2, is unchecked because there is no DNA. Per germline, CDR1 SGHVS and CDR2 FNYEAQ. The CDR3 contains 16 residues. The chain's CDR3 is CASSLRAERNTGELFF.

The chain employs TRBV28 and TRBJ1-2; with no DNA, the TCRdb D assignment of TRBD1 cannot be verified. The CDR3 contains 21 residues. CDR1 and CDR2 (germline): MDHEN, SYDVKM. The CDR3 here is CASTSGTGFYGYTFGSDGYTF.

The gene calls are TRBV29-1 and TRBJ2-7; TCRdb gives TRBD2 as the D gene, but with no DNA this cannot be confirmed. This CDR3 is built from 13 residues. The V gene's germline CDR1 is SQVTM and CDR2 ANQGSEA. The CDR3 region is CSGSSGGSYEQYF.

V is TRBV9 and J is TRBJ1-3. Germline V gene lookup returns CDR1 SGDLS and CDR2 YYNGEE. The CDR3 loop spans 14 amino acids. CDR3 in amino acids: CASSVEAIGNTIYF.